The rows below give T cell receptor beta chains drawn from one sample of a study of graft-versus-host responses after intestinal transplantation. These receptors have no known antigen. Assay: immunoSEQ multiplex PCR; the TCRdb copy retains only in-frame clones and omits some. The sample includes tens of thousands of clones, roughly 92% of them seen just once. This sample comprised unstimulated CD4+ T cells sorted from spleen or lymph node cells, obtained before intestinal transplant. The receptors derive from a human donor who received an intestinal transplant. CDR3s include the opening cysteine and the closing phenylalanine or tryptophan. A D gene is named only where the DNA matches it firmly. A clone size is listed for some rows: how often the clone was seen (once, few, many), or a class if it is expanded.

clone_size	v_call	d_call	j_call	cdr3_aa	cdr3_nt
.	TRBV21-1	.	TRBJ1-5	CASSGRNRDHYSNQPQHF	TGTGCCAGCAGCGGAAGGAACCGGGACCATTATAGCAATCAGCCCCAGCATTTT
.	TRBV10-3	TRBD1	TRBJ2-5	CAISERGQGQETQYF	TGTGCCATCAGTGAGCGGGGACAGGGGCAAGAGACCCAGTACTTC
.	TRBV7-2	TRBD1	TRBJ2-7	CASSPNDPPDRGPSYEQYF	TGTGCCAGCAGCCCTAACGATCCTCCCGACAGGGGGCCATCCTACGAGCAGTACTTC
.	TRBV7-9	.	TRBJ2-5	CASSSYRVWEETQYF	TGTGCCAGCAGCTCCTACAGGGTATGGGAAGAGACCCAGTACTTC
.	TRBV4-2	TRBD2	TRBJ2-1	CASSQVTLAGGDYNEQFF	TGTGCCAGCAGCCAAGTGACCCTAGCGGGAGGGGACTACAATGAGCAGTTCTTC
once	TRBV4-2	TRBD2	TRBJ2-7	CASSQGGSYEQYF	TGTGCCAGCAGCCAGGGCGGGAGCTACGAGCAGTACTTC
.	TRBV28	TRBD2	TRBJ2-1	CASIGPGLAGGEQFF	TGTGCCAGCATTGGACCGGGACTAGCGGGAGGTGAGCAGTTCTTC
.	TRBV28	.	TRBJ1-4	CASSTLGEKLFF	TGTGCCAGCAGTACCTTGGGTGAAAAACTGTTTTTT
.	TRBV28	TRBD2	TRBJ2-2	CASRLGSLSGREGGELFF	TGTGCCAGCAGGCTCGGATCGTTGAGCGGGAGAGAGGGCGGGGAGCTGTTTTTT
.	TRBV11-1	.	TRBJ2-7	CASSPGRIYEQYF	TGTGCCAGCAGCCCGGGACGGATCTACGAGCAGTACTTC
.	TRBV30	TRBD2	TRBJ2-1	CAWAVGSGSVYEQFF	TGTGCCTGGGCTGTAGGGAGCGGGAGCGTCTATGAGCAGTTCTTC
.	TRBV6-1	.	TRBJ1-5	CASSESGAGDQPQHF	TGTGCCAGCAGTGAATCAGGGGCGGGCGATCAGCCCCAGCATTTT
.	TRBV6-6	.	TRBJ2-7	CASTPDRSSYEQYF	TGTGCCAGCACTCCCGACAGGTCCTCCTACGAGCAGTACTTC